Included here is one TCR beta chain sequence, with context. Its target is not known. The CDR3 consists of 18 residues. V was pared by 4 bases and J by 3 bases, with 14 bases of the junction left unmatched. CDR1 is SGHDN and CDR2 is FVKESK in the germline V gene. 60 Vbeta and 13 Jbeta primers were used in PCR. The data were produced by immunoSEQ multiplex PCR, yet TCRdb's version contains in-frame clones alone and is incomplete. The sample holds 75,000 to 80,000 clones. This entry is derived from a study of cytomegalovirus exposure and HLA in healthy donors. Whole-study results and caveats: When the data were analyzed later, several of the most significant clusters appeared to be linked to common viral pathogens. In a later analysis, V- and J-gene trimming of beta chains associated with a DCLRE1C missense variant, replicated independently. In a later analysis, at a false discovery rate of 0.05, 17,000 or so TCR beta sequences were associated with HLA alleles.

The receptor was isolated from a man between 18 and 29 years old in good health and CMV-seropositive. J is TRBJ1-1 and V is TRBV14, with TRBD1 matching 10 bases. Sequencing was carried out using PBMCs. The CDR3 DNA sequence: TGTGCCAGCAGCCTACTGACAGGGGGCTTTGGTAGGGACACTGAAGCTTTCTTT. Protein: CASSLLTGGFGRDTEAFF.